This T cell receptor beta chain was sequenced during a study of blood T cell repertoires in COVID-19. Sequencing was performed with immunoSEQ multiplex PCR; in TCRdb, only in-frame clones are kept and a portion is missing. Among roughly 220,000 clones, 80% to 90% were seen once, and the ten largest hold 6.5% to 8.5%. Trimming cost V 4 bases and J 6 bases, with 8 bases left between them. The CDR3 has 11 residues. CDR1 is SGHNT, CDR2 YYREEE, per germline (reference sequence). Specimen: peripheral blood. The sequence was obtained from an elderly woman with COVID-19, enrolled during active disease. The rearrangement joins TRBV5-4 to TRBJ2-7; D uncertain. In DNA form, the CDR3 reads TGTGCCAGCAGCCTCCTAACCGAGCAGTACTTC. Translating it yields CASSLLTEQYF.